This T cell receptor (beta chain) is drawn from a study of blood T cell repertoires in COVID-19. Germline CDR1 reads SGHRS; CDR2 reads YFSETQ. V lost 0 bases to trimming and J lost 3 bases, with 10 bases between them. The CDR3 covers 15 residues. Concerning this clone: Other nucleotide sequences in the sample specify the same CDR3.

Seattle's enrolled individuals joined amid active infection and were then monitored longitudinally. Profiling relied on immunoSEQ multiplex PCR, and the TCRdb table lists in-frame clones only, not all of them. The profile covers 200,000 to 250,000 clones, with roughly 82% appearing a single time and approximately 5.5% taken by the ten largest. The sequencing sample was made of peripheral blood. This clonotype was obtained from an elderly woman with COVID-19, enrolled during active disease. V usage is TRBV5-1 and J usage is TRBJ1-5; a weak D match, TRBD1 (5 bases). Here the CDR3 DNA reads TGCGCCAGCAGCTTGGGTCAGGGAAACAATCAGCCCCAGCATTTT. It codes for CASSLGQGNNQPQHF.